The clone carrying this T cell receptor (beta chain) has just a few counts. 13 Jbeta primers and 60 Vbeta primers were used for the PCR. Sequenced by immunoSEQ multiplex PCR; TCRdb stores in-frame clones only, minus some. The data show around 93,000 clones, more than 55% seen once. This sample was taken from a study of cytomegalovirus exposure and HLA in healthy donors. Trimming removed 1 base at V and 1 base at J, with 12 bases between. The germline CDR1 and CDR2 sequences are MNHEY and SMNVEV (reference sequence). The CDR3 loop spans 16 amino acids. The TCR originated in a boy between 10 and 17 years old in good health and CMV-seropositive. The rearrangement uses TRBV27 and TRBJ2-3, with D perhaps TRBD2 (7 bases). The material sequenced was PBMCs. This CDR3 is CASSLFEGGGTDTQYF. DNA for the CDR3: TGTGCCAGCAGTTTATTTGAGGGGGGGGGCACAGATACGCAGTATTTT.